The entry that follows covers one T cell receptor beta chain sequence. Antigen specificity is unknown. This specimen belongs to a study of cytomegalovirus exposure and HLA in healthy donors. Across the study: Within the Caucasian-associated ancestry cluster were roughly 81% of the roughly 400 genotyped donors. Study-level findings and limits: Within an earlier analysis, most TCR beta V segments proved productive either about 87% or about 30% of the time.

The PCR employed 60 Vbeta primers together with 13 Jbeta primers. The protocol was immunoSEQ multiplex PCR, while the TCRdb copy is restricted to in-frame clones and leaves out a portion. This sample has approximately 100,000 clones, with about 80% found just once. Unrecorded immune exposure was likely among donors, who were nominally healthy when sampled. The TCR sequence derives from a female donor in good health and CMV-seronegative. Sequencing was performed on PBMCs.

The chain's CDR3 is CASSLQTSGGYNEQFF. CDR3 DNA sequence: TGTGCCAGCAGTTTACAGACTAGCGGGGGTTATAATGAGCAGTTCTTC. This sequence joins TRBV27 and TRBJ2-1, with 12 bases that match TRBD2. Germline CDR1 is MNHEY and CDR2 is SMNVEV (reference sequence). J was trimmed by 7 bases and V by 2 bases; bases with no gene match: 6. CDR3 length: 16 amino acids.